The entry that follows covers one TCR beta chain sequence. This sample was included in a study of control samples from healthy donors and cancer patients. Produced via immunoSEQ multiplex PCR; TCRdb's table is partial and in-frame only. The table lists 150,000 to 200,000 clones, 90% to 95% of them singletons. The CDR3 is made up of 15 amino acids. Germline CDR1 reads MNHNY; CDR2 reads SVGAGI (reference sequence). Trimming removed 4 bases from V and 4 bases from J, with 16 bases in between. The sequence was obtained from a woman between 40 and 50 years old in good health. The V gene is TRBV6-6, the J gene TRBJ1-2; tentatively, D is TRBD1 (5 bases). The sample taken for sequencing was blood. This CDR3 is CASSLMIGTLYGYTF. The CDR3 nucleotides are TGTGCCAGCAGTTTGATGATCGGGACGCTCTATGGCTACACCTTC.